This T cell receptor beta chain was recorded in a study of radiotherapy plus CTLA-4 blockade in lung cancer (dated by TCRdb to the late 2010s). Study-wide context: Among enrolled patients, 15% to 20% had an objective response and 30% to 40% reached disease control.

As concerns this clone: No cognate antigen has been identified for it. Base qualities are not recorded, but no much larger clone differs from it by a single base.

Overall study outcomes, separate from this receptor: After treatment with radiotherapy and ipilimumab, TCR clones that originated in tumors expanded in peripheral blood. Increased serum interferon-beta after radiation, together with early dynamic changes in blood T cell clones, were reported to be the strongest predictors of response.

In this study, focal radiation therapy paired with CTLA-4 blockade (ipilimumab) was tested in patients who had chemo-refractory metastatic non-small-cell lung cancer. CDR3 length: 12 amino acids, cysteine to phenylalanine. Only CDR3 DNA is held: 36 bases, read in frame from base 1. As encoded in the germline V gene, CDR1 is SNHLY while CDR2 is FYNNEI. V is reduced by 6 bases and J by 0 bases, leaving a spacing of 6 bases between them. The method was the immunoSEQ multiplex PCR assay. Sourced from immuneACCESS, this table was stored by TCRdb with only in-frame sequences that have V and J called. A share of the clones is absent; for the studies checked, an unresolved V gene accounts for under half, and the remainder has no known explanation. The table for this sample lists approximately 100,000 clones; approximately 81% of them were counted only once. The top ten constitute 2% to 2.5% of the sample.

Here the sequenced sample was peripheral blood, taken from a patient treated with radiotherapy plus ipilimumab. Recombination connected TRBV2 to TRBJ2-7; a weak D assignment points to TRBD1 (5 bases agree). The receptor comes from a human donor with non-small cell lung cancer that progressed on radiotherapy plus ipilimumab. Some clones in this sample may be carry-over from other donors' samples. Here the CDR3 is given as CASRGLSYEQYF. In nucleotides, the sequence is TGTGCCAGCAGGGGGCTCTCCTACGAGCAGTACTTC.